This TCR beta chain was recorded in a study of blood T cell repertoires in COVID-19. In the study overall: Some COVID-19 samples were acute and others convalescent; all came from the United States, Italy and Spain. PBMCs, B-cell-depleted T cells, or T cells provided the cDNA or gDNA that made up the material.

V was trimmed by 3 bases and J by 3 bases, leaving 7 bases between them. The CDR3 is 13 residues long. CDR1 KGHSH and CDR2 LQKENI come from the germline V gene. Note on this clone: The same CDR3 also results from other DNA sequences found in this sample.

Original methodology: Nucleated cell number was recorded as an estimate derived from reference gene primer amplification. The table came from immunoSEQ multiplex PCR; TCRdb's copy has only in-frame clones and leaves some out. The D gene and trimming were derived from the DNA, and the V and J assignments and clone size from that table. Counted here are fewer than 250,000 clones, roughly four fifths occurring once; the ten biggest clones make up roughly 4%. This receptor was identified in a man aged 45-60 years with acute or convalescent COVID-19. What was sequenced was peripheral blood. The genes are TRBV18 and TRBJ2-3; no clear D. CDR3 nucleotides: TGTGCCAGCTCACCCGGGTTAACAGATACGCAGTATTTT. It encodes CASSPGLTDTQYF. The full variable domain, with the rest looked up from reference TRBV18 and TRBJ2-3, is NAGVMQNPRHLVRRRGQEARLRCSPMKGHSHVYWYRQLPEEGLKFMVYLQKENIIDESGMPKERFSAEFPKEGPSILRIQQVVRGDSAAYFCASSPGLTDTQYFGPGTRLTVL.